A single T cell receptor beta chain is shown here with its context. While serving as controls, healthy donors were matched for age and sex. FACS was used to enrich TEMRA cells, whereas the CD8+ and CD4+ T cells were obtained by negative isolation. This entry comes from a study of CD8 T cells in Susac syndrome. The V segment lost 4 bases and the J segment 4 bases; nucleotides outside the gene matches: 11. The CDR3 consists of 16 residues. Germline CDR1 reads MNHNY; CDR2 reads SVGAGI (reference sequence). When the RNA was reverse transcribed, random hexamers were used with an input of 0.5 to 1 ug. TCR beta CDR3 was amplified by immunoSEQ covering 54 Vbeta and 13 Jbeta. TCRdb used MiXCR to reprocess the immunoSEQ multiplex PCR reads, holding one entry per CDR3 protein. The sample records approximately 22,000 distinct CDR3 sequences, around 94% being singletons.

The receptor was derived from a human donor in good health. V is TRBV6-6 and J is TRBJ1-1; TRBD1 matches 8 bases. Sequenced: CD8+ T cells from PBMCs. As DNA, the CDR3 is TGTGCCAGCAGTTCTAGACAGGGGAAGTGGAGCACTGAAGCTTTCTTT. It specifies CASSSRQGKWSTEAFF.